This TCR beta chain comes out of a study of post-analysis software for immune sequencing data. Study background: Included among the disease courses, which were recorded for the cohort, were relapsing-remitting, secondary progressive and progressive-relapsing multiple sclerosis.

The V end was cut by 1 base, the J end by 7 bases, with 14 bases between. CDR3 length: 14 amino acids. Per germline, CDR1 SGHRS and CDR2 YFSETQ. Study-level results: Compared with controls, patients showed significantly lower normalized Chao1 diversity. Roughly 5 TRBV segments occurring more often in patients than controls included TRBV5-6, TRBV5-1 and TRBV20-1.

As for this clonotype: The antigen is not known.

Incorporated into the TCR beta cDNA libraries were unique molecular identifiers, which served to reduce PCR and sequencing biases. TCRdb analysed the PCR reads with MiXCR anew, one entry per CDR3 protein. The data hold about 820,000 distinct CDR3 sequences, with about 50% observed a single time. This chain uses TRBV5-1 with TRBJ1-2; D call uncertain. The TCR was taken from a girl aged 5-17 years with multiple sclerosis. Material for sequencing was blood. CDR3 region: CASSLSGEPGGYTF. The DNA for the CDR3 is TGCGCCAGCAGCTTGTCTGGGGAACCCGGTGGCTACACCTTC.